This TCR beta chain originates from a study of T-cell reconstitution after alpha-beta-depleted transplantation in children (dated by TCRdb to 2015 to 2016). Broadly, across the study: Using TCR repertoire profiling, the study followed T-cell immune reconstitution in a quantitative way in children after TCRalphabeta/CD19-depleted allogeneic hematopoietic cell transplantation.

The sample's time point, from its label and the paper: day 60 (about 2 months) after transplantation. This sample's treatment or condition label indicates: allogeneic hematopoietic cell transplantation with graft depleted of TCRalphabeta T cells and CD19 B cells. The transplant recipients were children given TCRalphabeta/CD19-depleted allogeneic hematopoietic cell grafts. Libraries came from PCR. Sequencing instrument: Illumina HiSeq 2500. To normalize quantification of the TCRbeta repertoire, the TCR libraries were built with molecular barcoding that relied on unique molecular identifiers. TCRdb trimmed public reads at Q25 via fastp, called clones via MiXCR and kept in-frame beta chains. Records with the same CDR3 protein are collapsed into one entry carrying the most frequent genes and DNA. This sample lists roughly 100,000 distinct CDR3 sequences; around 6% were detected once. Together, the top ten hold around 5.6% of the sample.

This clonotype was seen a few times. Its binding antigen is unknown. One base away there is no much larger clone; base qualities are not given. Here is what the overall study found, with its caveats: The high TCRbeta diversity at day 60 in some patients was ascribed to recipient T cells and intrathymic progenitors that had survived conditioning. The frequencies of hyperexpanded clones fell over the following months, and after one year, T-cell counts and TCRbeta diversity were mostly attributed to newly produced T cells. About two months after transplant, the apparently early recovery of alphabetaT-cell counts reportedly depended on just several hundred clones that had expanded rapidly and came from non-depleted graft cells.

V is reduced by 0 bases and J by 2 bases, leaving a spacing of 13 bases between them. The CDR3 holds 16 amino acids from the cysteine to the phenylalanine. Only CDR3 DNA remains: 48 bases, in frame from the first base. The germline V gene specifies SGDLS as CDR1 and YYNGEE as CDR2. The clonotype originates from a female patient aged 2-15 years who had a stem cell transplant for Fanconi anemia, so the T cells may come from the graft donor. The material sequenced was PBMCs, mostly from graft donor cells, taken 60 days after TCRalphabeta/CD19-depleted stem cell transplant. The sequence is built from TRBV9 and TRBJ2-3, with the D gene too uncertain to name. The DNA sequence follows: TGTGCCAGCAGCGTAGAAGGGTTCACCCTCACAGATACGCAGTATTTT. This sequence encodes CASSVEGFTLTDTQYF.